This T cell receptor (beta chain) was obtained from a study of blood T cells in healthy people across ages. The trim removed 4 bases at V and 3 bases at J, leaving 9 bases unmatched. Germline V lookup: CDR1 MNHEY, CDR2 SMNVEV (reference sequence). This CDR3 region has 15 residues. With a J-beta primer mix and a sample-barcoded 5' primer, a second PCR ran about 7 to 11 cycles. MiXCR, applied by TCRdb to the 5' RACE reads, yields one record per CDR3 protein. The repertoire includes hundreds of thousands of distinct CDR3 sequences, approximately 40% of them detected once, and approximately 29% sits in the top ten. This clonotype was seen more than once but under ten times.

Sequencing was performed on blood. The genes are TRBV27 and TRBJ2-7; 7 bases are a match to TRBD1. This clonotype was obtained from a man aged 80 or over in good health. This CDR3 reads CASSSQGRISYEQYF. CDR3 DNA sequence: TGTGCCAGCAGTTCACAGGGGAGAATTAGCTACGAGCAGTACTTC.